Listed below are T cell receptor beta chains from one sample, sequenced in a study of cytomegalovirus exposure and HLA in healthy donors. Clones were sequenced by immunoSEQ multiplex PCR, and TCRdb holds only the in-frame ones, with some missing. The sample lists about 130,000 clones; about 80% were seen once. Sequenced sample: PBMCs. The receptors here all came from a woman in her 40s in good health and CMV-seronegative. CDR3s include the opening cysteine and the closing phenylalanine or tryptophan. The D gene is left open where the match is weak. The size entry is marked missing in some rows and otherwise reads once, few, many or a size class.

>.|TRBJ2-3|TRBV27|TRBD2
CASGPGGPLRSTDTQYF
TGTGCCAGCGGCCCGGGAGGGCCCCTCCGGTCCACAGATACGCAGTATTTT
>.|TRBJ1-5|TRBV19|TRBD1
CASSISGTDSNQPQHF
TGTGCCAGTAGTATATCCGGGACAGATAGCAATCAGCCCCAGCATTTT
>once|TRBJ2-7|TRBV2|TRBD1
CASSGSGTASYEQYF
TGTGCCAGCTCCGGTTCCGGGACAGCCTCCTACGAGCAGTACTTC
>.|TRBJ2-2|TRBV4-2|TRBD2
CASSYPGGNTGELFF
TGTGCCAGCAGCTATCCGGGAGGGAACACCGGGGAGCTGTTTTTT
>.|TRBJ2-1|TRBV9|.
CASSNPIDSPSYNEQFF
TGTGCCAGCAGCAACCCTATCGACAGCCCCTCCTACAATGAGCAGTTCTTC
>.|TRBJ2-1|TRBV5-1|.
CASSLLGSSDNEQFF
TGCGCCAGCAGCTTGCTCGGGAGTAGCGACAATGAGCAGTTCTTC
>.|TRBJ1-6|TRBV10-3|.
CAIGPTDRNNSPLHF
TGTGCCATCGGGCCTACAGACAGGAATAATTCACCCCTCCACTTT
>.|TRBJ2-2|TRBV4-2|TRBD2
CASSQVAGDVTGELFF
TGTGCCAGCAGCCAAGTAGCGGGAGACGTAACCGGGGAGCTGTTTTTT
>.|TRBJ2-3|TRBV5-1|.
CASSPGMASTDTQYF
TGCGCCAGCAGCCCCGGGATGGCTAGCACAGATACGCAGTATTTT
>.|TRBJ2-5|TRBV2|.
CASSVPHPQETQYF
TGTGCCAGCAGTGTTCCACACCCCCAAGAGACCCAGTACTTC
>.|TRBJ2-1|TRBV9|TRBD2
CASSARGTSGGGSYNEQFF
TGTGCCAGCAGCGCGCGAGGGACTAGCGGGGGGGGCTCCTACAATGAGCAGTTCTTC
>.|TRBJ2-1|TRBV5-1|TRBD2
CASSSQRGIYNEQFF
TGCGCCAGCAGCTCCCAGCGGGGGATCTACAATGAGCAGTTCTTC
>once|TRBJ2-2|TRBV10-1|TRBD2
CASSEELAGGRNTGELFF
TGCGCCAGCAGTGAGGAACTAGCGGGGGGCCGTAACACCGGGGAGCTGTTTTTT
>.|TRBJ1-2|TRBV7-3|TRBD1
CASSPRVGGNGYTF
TGTGCCAGCAGCCCAAGGGTAGGGGGCAATGGCTACACCTTC
>.|TRBJ2-5|TRBV9|TRBD2
CASSVGSGGQETQYF
TGTGCCAGCAGCGTAGGTAGCGGGGGGCAAGAGACCCAGTACTTC
>.|TRBJ1-1|TRBV5-8|.
CASSRTGLGATEAFF
TGTGCCAGCAGCCGTACAGGCCTGGGGGCCACTGAAGCTTTCTTT
>.|TRBJ2-6|TRBV7-9|.
CASSDLVSGANVLTF
TGTGCCAGCAGCGATCTAGTGTCTGGGGCCAACGTCCTGACTTTC
>.|TRBJ1-1|TRBV27|TRBD1
CASSGTVGTEAFF
TGTGCCAGCAGCGGGACAGTGGGCACTGAAGCTTTCTTT
>.|TRBJ2-7|TRBV5-6|.
CASSPALGEQYF
TGTGCCAGCAGCCCCGCGCTCGGCGAGCAGTACTTC
>.|TRBJ2-2|TRBV19|TRBD1
CASTGTGGLINTGELFF
TGTGCCAGTACGGGGACAGGGGGCCTCATAAACACCGGGGAGCTGTTTTTT
>.|TRBJ1-6|TRBV28|TRBD1
CASSHRGGNSPLHF
TGTGCCAGCAGTCACAGGGGGGGAAATTCACCCCTCCACTTT
>.|TRBJ2-1|TRBV29-1|TRBD2
CSGSGVGNEQFF
TGCAGCGGTAGCGGGGTGGGGAATGAGCAGTTCTTC
>.|TRBJ2-7|TRBV7-2|.
CASSPLRDYEQYF
TGTGCCAGCAGCCCCCTGCGGGACTACGAGCAGTACTTC
>.|TRBJ2-1|TRBV7-2|TRBD1
CASSLVPGGYNEQFF
TGTGCCAGCAGCTTAGTTCCAGGGGGTTACAATGAGCAGTTCTTC
>.|TRBJ2-7|TRBV27|.
CASSLTGSYEQYF
TGTGCCAGCAGTTTAACAGGTTCCTACGAGCAGTACTTC
>.|TRBJ1-1|TRBV10-1|.
CASRVGGNTEAFF
TGCGCCAGCAGGGTGGGAGGGAACACTGAAGCTTTCTTT
>.|TRBJ2-1|TRBV5-4|.
CASSLGPGGGAGNEQFF
TGTGCCAGCAGCTTGGGGCCTGGAGGGGGGGCCGGTAATGAGCAGTTCTTC
>.|TRBJ2-7|TRBV7-2|TRBD2
CASSLGLAGFSYEQYF
TGTGCCAGCAGCTTAGGTCTAGCGGGTTTCTCCTACGAGCAGTACTTC